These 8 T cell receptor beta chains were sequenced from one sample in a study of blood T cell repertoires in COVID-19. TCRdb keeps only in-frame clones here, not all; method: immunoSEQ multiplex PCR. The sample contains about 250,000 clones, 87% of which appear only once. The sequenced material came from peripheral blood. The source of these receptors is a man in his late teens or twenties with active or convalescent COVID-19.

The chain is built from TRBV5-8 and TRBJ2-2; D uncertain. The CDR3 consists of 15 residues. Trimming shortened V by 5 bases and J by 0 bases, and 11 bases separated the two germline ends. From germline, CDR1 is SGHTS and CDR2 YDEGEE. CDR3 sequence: CASRPEVANTGELFF. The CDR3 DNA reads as TGTGCCAGCAGACCCGAGGTCGCGAACACCGGGGAGCTGTTTTTT.

The CDR3 sequence is CASSYAGLAGVNEQFF. For the CDR3, the DNA is TGTGCCAGCAGTTACGCCGGACTAGCGGGAGTTAATGAGCAGTTCTTC. The V and J genes are TRBV6-2 or TRBV6-3 and TRBJ2-1; 13 bases align to TRBD2. This CDR3 contains 16 residues. The germline V gene has CDR1 MNHEY and CDR2 SVGEGT. J was trimmed by 7 bases and V by 2 bases; bases with no gene match: 5.

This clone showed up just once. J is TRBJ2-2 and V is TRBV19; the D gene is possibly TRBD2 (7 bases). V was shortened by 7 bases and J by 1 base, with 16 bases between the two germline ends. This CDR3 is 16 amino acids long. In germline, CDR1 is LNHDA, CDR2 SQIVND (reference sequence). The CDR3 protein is CASTNWGGKNTGELFF. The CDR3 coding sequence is TGTGCCAGTACTAACTGGGGGGGCAAGAACACCGGGGAGCTGTTTTTT.

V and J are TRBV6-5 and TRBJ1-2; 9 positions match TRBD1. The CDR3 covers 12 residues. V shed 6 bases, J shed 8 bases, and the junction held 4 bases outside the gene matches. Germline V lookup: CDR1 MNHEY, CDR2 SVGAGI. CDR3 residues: CASSGTGRGYTF. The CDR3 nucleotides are TGTGCCAGCAGCGGGACAGGGCGAGGCTACACCTTC.

The CDR3 sequence is CSASALASGYNEQFF. The DNA of the CDR3 is TGCAGTGCTAGTGCGCTAGCGTCGGGATACAATGAGCAGTTCTTC. This chain connects TRBV20-1 to TRBJ2-1, with a tentative D call TRBD2 (6 bases). This CDR3 contains 15 residues. Germline V gene data show CDR1 as DFQATT and CDR2 as SNEGSKA (reference sequence). Trimming stripped 3 bases from V and 4 bases from J, with 16 bases between.

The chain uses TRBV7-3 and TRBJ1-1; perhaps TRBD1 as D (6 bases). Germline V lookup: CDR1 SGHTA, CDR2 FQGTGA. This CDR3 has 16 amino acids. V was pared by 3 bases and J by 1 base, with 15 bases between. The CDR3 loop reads CASSFHGQSGNTEAFF. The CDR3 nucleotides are TGTGCCAGCAGCTTCCATGGACAGTCCGGGAACACTGAAGCTTTCTTT. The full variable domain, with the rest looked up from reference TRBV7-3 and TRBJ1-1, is GAGVSQTPSNKVTEKGKYVELRCDPISGHTALYWYRQSLGQGPEFLIYFQGTGAADDSGLPNDRFFAVRPEGSVSTLKIQRTERGDSAVYLCASSFHGQSGNTEAFFGQGTRLTVV.

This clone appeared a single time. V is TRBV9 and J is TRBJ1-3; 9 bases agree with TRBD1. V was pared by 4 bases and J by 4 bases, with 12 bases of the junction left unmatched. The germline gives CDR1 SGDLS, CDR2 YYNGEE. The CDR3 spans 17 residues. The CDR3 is CASSFAPGQGGGNTIYF. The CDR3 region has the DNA TGTGCCAGCAGCTTCGCCCCGGGACAGGGCGGCGGAAACACCATATATTTT.

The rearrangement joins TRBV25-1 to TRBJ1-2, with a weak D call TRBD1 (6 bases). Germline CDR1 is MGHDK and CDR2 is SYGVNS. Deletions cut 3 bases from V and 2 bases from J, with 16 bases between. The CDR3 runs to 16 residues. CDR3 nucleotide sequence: TGTGCCAGCAGTGAGGGTATCGGGACACTGAACTATGGCTACACCTTC. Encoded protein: CASSEGIGTLNYGYTF.